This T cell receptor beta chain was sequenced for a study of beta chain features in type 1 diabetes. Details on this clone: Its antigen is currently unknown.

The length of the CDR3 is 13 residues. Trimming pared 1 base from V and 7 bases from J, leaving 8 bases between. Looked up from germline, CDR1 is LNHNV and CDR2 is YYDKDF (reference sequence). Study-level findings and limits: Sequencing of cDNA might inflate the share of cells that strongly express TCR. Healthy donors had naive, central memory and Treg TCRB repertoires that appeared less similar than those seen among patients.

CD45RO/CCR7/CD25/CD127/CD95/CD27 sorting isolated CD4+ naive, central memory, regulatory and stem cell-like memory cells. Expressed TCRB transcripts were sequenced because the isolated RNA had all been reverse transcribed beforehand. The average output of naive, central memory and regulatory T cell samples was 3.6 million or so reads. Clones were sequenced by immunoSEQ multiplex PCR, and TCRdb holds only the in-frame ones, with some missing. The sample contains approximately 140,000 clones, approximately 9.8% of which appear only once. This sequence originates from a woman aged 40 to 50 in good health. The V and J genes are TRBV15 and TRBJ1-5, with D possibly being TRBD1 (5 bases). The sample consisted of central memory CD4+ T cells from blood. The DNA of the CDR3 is TGTGCCACCAGCAGAGTACAGGCCCAGCCCCAGCATTTT. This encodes CATSRVQAQPQHF.